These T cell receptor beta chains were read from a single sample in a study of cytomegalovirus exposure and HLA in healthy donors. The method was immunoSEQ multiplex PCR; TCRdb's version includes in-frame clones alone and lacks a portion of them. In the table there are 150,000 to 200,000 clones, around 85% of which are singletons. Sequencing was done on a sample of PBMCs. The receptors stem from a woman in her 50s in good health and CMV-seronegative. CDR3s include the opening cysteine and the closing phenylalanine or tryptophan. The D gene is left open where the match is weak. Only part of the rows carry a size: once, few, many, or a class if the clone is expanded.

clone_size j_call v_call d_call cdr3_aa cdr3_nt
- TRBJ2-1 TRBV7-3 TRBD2 CASSQGLAGQNEQFF TGTGCCAGCAGCCAGGGACTAGCGGGCCAAAATGAGCAGTTCTTC
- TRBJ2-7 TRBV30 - CAWSGGVAWVYEQYF TGTGCCTGGAGCGGAGGGGTAGCGTGGGTCTACGAGCAGTACTTC
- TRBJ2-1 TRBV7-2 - CASSYGIIGPQGEQFF TGTGCCAGCAGCTATGGAATTATCGGGCCGCAGGGTGAGCAGTTCTTC
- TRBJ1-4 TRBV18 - CASSQRAGRSTNEKLFF TGTGCCAGCTCACAGAGGGCGGGTCGATCAACTAATGAAAAACTGTTTTTT
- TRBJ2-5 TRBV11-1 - CASSLEAPQETQYF TGTGCCAGCAGCTTAGAAGCCCCACAAGAGACCCAGTACTTC
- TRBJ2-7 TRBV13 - CASSPSSYEQYF TGTGCCAGCAGCCCTAGCTCCTACGAGCAGTACTTC
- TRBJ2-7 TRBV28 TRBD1 CASSRQGDMDEQYF TGTGCCAGCAGTAGACAGGGTGATATGGACGAGCAGTACTTC
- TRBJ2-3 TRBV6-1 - CASSEVRGWRDTQYF TGTGCCAGCAGTGAAGTAAGAGGGTGGAGAGATACGCAGTATTTT
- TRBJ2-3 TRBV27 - CASSRFLGTTTDTQYF TGTGCCAGCAGCCGCTTTTTAGGGACAACCACAGATACGCAGTATTTT
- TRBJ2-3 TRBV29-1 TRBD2 CSVERGSGRDTQYF TGCAGCGTGGAACGGGGTAGCGGGAGGGATACGCAGTATTTT
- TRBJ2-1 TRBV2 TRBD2 CASSGTSGDYNEQFF TGTGCCAGCAGTGGGACTAGCGGTGACTACAATGAGCAGTTCTTC
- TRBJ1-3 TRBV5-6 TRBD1 CASSPPTGRINTIYF TGTGCCAGCAGCCCCCCGACAGGGCGGATAAACACCATATATTTT
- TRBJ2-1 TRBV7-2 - CASSLGESSYNEQFF TGTGCCAGCAGCTTAGGCGAGAGCTCCTACAATGAGCAGTTCTTC
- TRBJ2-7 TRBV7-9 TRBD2 CASSSAQGLAGAEEQYF TGTGCCAGCAGCTCCGCACAGGGCCTAGCGGGAGCAGAAGAGCAGTACTTC
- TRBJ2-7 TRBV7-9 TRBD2 CASSSVETSASYEQYF TGTGCCAGCAGCTCCGTCGAGACTAGCGCCAGCTACGAGCAGTACTTC
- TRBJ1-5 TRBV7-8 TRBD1 CASSPIRDSPSNQPQHF TGTGCCAGCAGCCCCATCCGGGACAGTCCTTCCAATCAGCCCCAGCATTTT
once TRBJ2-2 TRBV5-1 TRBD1 CASRRGTGTTGELFF TGCGCCAGCAGAAGGGGGACAGGGACCACCGGGGAGCTGTTTTTT
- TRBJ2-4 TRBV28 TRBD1 CASSWPGTGLDIQYF TGTGCCAGCAGTTGGCCCGGGACAGGTCTGGACATTCAGTACTTC
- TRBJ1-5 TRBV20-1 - CSASPNQPQHF TGCAGTGCTAGCCCTAATCAGCCCCAGCATTTT
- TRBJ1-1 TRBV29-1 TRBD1 CSVDRQGGGNTEAFF TGCAGCGTTGATAGACAGGGTGGGGGGAACACTGAAGCTTTCTTT
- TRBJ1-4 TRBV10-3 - CAISEQGWRDEKLFF TGTGCCATCAGTGAGCAAGGGTGGAGGGATGAAAAACTGTTTTTT
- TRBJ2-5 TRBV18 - CASSPPGHRGQETQYF TGTGCCAGCTCACCCCCGGGACACAGAGGGCAAGAGACCCAGTACTTC
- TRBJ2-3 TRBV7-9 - CASQGSTQYF TGTGCCAGCCAAGGGAGTACGCAGTATTTT
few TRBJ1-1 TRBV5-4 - CASSLALRGNTEAFF TGTGCCAGCAGCTTGGCGCTTCGCGGAAACACTGAAGCTTTCTTT
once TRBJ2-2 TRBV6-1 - CASSEAIGGASGELFF TGTGCCAGCAGTGAAGCGATAGGCGGGGCGTCCGGGGAGCTGTTTTTT
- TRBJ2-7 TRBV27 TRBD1 CASSPRDRGRPQQYF TGTGCCAGCAGTCCCCGGGACAGGGGGCGACCTCAGCAGTACTTC
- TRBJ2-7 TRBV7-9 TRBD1 CASSLGQETYEQYF TGTGCCAGCAGCCTGGGACAGGAGACCTACGAGCAGTACTTC
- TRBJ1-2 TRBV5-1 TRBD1 CASSPGQGAGYTF TGCGCCAGCAGCCCCGGACAGGGAGCTGGCTACACCTTC
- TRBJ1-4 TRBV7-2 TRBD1 CASSPTVGTAGNEKLFF TGTGCCAGCAGCCCAACAGTAGGGACAGCGGGTAATGAAAAACTGTTTTTT
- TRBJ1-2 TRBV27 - CASSLSVRNRYGYTF TGTGCCAGCAGTTTATCGGTGCGGAATCGCTATGGCTACACCTTC
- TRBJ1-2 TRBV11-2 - CASSSLTVGRGSIYGYTF TGTGCCAGCAGCTCCCTCACCGTGGGCAGGGGCTCCATTTATGGCTACACCTTC
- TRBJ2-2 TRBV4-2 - CASSQDQAGELFF TGTGCCAGCAGCCAAGATCAGGCCGGGGAGCTGTTTTTT
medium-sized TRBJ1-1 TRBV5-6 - CASSLRGTEAFF TGTGCCAGCAGCTTGAGGGGAACTGAAGCTTTCTTT
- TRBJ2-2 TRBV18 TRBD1 CASSPTGIRIGELFF TGTGCCAGCTCACCGACAGGGATTCGTATCGGGGAGCTGTTTTTT
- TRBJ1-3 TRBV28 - CASSSPGNTIYF TGTGCCAGCAGTTCTCCTGGAAACACCATATATTTT
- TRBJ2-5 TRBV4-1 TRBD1 CASSQEGQETQYF TGCGCCAGCAGCCAAGAGGGACAGGAGACCCAGTACTTC
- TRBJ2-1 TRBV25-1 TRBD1 CASSRGTEPDTGQFF TGTGCCAGCAGCCGTGGGACAGAGCCAGATACAGGGCAGTTCTTC
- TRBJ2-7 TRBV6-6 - CASSYSGEQYF TGTGCCAGCAGTTACTCCGGGGAGCAGTACTTC
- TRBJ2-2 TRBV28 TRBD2 CASSLAPVLAGIGNTGELFF TGTGCCAGCAGTTTGGCCCCCGTACTAGCGGGAATAGGGAACACCGGGGAGCTGTTTTTT
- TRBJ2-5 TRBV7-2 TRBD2 CASRFDTSGRRETQYF TGTGCCAGCAGATTTGATACTAGCGGGAGAAGGGAGACCCAGTACTTC
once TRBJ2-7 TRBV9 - CASSVDVGSIHEQYF TGTGCCAGCAGCGTAGATGTGGGTAGCATCCACGAGCAGTACTTC
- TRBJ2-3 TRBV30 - CAWSGGSTDTQYF TGTGCCTGGAGTGGCGGGAGCACAGATACGCAGTATTTT
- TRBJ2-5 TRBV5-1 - CASSLGGGETQYF TGCGCCAGCAGCTTGGGGGGAGGCGAGACCCAGTACTTC
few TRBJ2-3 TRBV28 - CASSRLGAGDTQYF TGTGCCAGCAGCCGGTTGGGGGCCGGAGATACGCAGTATTTT
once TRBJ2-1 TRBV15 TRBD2 CATSSGGLAGYNEQFF TGTGCCACCAGCTCTGGGGGACTAGCGGGCTACAATGAGCAGTTCTTC
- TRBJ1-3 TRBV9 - CASSAPWAVSGNTIYF TGTGCCAGCAGCGCCCCATGGGCTGTCTCTGGAAACACCATATATTTT
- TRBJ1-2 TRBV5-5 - CASSLEISIHRGDYGYTF TGTGCCAGCAGCTTGGAGATATCTATTCACCGGGGGGACTATGGCTACACCTTC
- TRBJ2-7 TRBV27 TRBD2 CASSIAGASYGQYF TGTGCCAGCAGCATAGCGGGAGCCTCCTACGGGCAGTACTTC
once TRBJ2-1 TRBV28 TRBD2 CASNPKREMAYNEQFF TGTGCCAGCAACCCAAAGCGGGAGATGGCCTACAATGAGCAGTTCTTC
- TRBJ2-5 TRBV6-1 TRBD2 CASSDFGGREETQYF TGTGCCAGCAGTGATTTTGGCGGGAGGGAAGAGACCCAGTACTTC
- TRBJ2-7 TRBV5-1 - CASSLAPAGGEGAGQYF TGCGCCAGCAGCTTGGCGCCCGCAGGAGGGGAAGGTGCCGGGCAGTACTTC